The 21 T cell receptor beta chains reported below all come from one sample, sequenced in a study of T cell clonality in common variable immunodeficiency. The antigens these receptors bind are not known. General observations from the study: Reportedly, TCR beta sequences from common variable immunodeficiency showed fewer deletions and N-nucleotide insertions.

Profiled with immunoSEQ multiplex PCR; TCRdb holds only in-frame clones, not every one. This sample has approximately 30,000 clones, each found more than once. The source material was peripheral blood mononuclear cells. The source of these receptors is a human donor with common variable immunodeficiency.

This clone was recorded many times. CDR3 sequence reads: CSTRRTGQTDTQYF. CDR3 DNA, as far as it was read: TGCAGCACCCGTCGGACAGGGCAGACAGATACG. The chain couples TRBV29-1 to TRBJ2-3; 8 bases map to TRBD1. The sequence runs out 3 residues before the end of the CDR3; the remainder is reconstructed from the germline J gene. V was clipped by 8 bases and J by 3 bases; unmatched bases: 10. CDR3 length: 14 residues. CDR1 is SQVTM and CDR2 is ANQGSEA in the germline V gene.

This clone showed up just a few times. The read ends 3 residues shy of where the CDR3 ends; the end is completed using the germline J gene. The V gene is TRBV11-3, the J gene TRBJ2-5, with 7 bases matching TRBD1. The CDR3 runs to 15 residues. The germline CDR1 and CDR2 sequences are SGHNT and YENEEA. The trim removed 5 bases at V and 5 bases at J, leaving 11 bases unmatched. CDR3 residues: CASSATGALQETQYF. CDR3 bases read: TGTGCCAGCAGCGCCACAGGGGCGCTTCAGGAGACC. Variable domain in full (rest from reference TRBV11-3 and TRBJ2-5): EAGVVQSPRYKIIEKKQPVAFWCNPISGHNTLYWYLQNLGQGPELLIRYENEEAVDDSQLPKDRFSAERLKGVDSTLKIQPAELGDSAVYLCASSATGALQETQYFGPGTRLLVL.

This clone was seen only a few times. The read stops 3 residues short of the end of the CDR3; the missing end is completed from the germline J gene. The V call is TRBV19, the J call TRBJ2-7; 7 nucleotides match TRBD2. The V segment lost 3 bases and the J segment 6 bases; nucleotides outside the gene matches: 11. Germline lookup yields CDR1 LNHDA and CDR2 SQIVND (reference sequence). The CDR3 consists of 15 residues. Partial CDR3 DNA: TGTGCCAGTAGTATTCAATCCGGGACTAACGCCGAG. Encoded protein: CASSIQSGTNAE. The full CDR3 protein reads CASSIQSGTNAEQYF. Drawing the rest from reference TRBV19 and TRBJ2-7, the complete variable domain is DGGITQSPKYLFRKEGQNVTLSCEQNLNHDAMYWYRQDPGQGLRLIYYSQIVNDFQKGDIAEGYSVSREKKESFPLTVTSAQKNPTAFYLCASSIQSGTNAEQYFGPGTRLTVT.

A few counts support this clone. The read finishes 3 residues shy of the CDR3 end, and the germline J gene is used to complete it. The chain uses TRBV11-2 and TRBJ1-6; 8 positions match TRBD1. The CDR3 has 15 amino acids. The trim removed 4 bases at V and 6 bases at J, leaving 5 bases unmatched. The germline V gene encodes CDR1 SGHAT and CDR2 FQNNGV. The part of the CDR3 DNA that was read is TGTGCCAGCAGCTCCCGGACAGGGAGTAATTCACCC. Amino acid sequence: CASSSRTGSNSP. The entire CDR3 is CASSSRTGSNSPLHF.

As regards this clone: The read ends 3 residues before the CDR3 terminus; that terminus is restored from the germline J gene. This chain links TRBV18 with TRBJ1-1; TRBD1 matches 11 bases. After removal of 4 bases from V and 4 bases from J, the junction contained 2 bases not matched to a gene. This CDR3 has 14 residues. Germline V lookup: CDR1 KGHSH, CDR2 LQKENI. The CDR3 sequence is CASSHGQGATEAFF. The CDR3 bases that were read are TGTGCCAGCTCACACGGACAGGGGGCCACTGAA.

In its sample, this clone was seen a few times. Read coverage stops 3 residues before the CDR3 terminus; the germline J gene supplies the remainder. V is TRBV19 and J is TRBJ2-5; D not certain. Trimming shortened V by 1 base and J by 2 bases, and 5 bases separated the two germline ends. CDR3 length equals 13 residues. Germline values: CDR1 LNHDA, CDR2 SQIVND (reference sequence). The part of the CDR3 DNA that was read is TGTGCCAGTAGTATAGGGGCTCAAGAGACC. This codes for CASSIGAQET. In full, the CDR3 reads CASSIGAQETQYF. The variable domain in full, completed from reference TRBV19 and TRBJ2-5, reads DGGITQSPKYLFRKEGQNVTLSCEQNLNHDAMYWYRQDPGQGLRLIYYSQIVNDFQKGDIAEGYSVSREKKESFPLTVTSAQKNPTAFYLCASSIGAQETQYFGPGTRLLVL.

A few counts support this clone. CDR3 region: CASWGTGDSTDTQYF. The covered CDR3 bases are TGTGCCAGTTGGGGGACAGGGGATAGCACAGATACG. The chain is built from TRBV19 and TRBJ2-3; 10 nucleotides agree with TRBD1. The read ends 3 residues early relative to the CDR3; the germline J gene fills the gap. The CDR3 contains 15 residues. V lost 8 bases and J lost 0; bases outside the gene matches: 5. Germline CDR1 and CDR2: LNHDA and SQIVND (reference sequence).

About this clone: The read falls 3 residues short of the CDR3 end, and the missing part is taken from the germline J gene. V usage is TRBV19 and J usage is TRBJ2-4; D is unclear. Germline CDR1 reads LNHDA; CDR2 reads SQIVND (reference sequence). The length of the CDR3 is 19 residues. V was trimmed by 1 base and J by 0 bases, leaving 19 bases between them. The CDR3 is CASSIVISLQLLAKNIQYF. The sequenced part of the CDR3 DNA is TGTGCCAGTAGTATAGTTATCTCATTGCAATTACTAGCCAAAAACATT. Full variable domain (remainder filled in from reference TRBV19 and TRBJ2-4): DGGITQSPKYLFRKEGQNVTLSCEQNLNHDAMYWYRQDPGQGLRLIYYSQIVNDFQKGDIAEGYSVSREKKESFPLTVTSAQKNPTAFYLCASSIVISLQLLAKNIQYFGAGTRLSVL.

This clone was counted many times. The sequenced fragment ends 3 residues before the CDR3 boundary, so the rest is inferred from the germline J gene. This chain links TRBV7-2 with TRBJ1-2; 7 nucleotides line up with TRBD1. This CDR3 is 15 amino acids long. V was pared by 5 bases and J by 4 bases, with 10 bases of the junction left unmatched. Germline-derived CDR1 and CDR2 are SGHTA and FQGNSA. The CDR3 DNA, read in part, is TGTGCCAGCAGCCCGCTGGGAGGGGGCGTCTATGGC. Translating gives CASSPLGGGVYG. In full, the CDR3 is CASSPLGGGVYGYTF.

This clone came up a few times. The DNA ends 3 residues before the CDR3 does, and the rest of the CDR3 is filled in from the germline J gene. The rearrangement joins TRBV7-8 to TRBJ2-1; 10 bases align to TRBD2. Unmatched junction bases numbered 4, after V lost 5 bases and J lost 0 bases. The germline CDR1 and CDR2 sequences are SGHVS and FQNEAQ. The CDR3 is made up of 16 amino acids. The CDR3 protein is CASSMGLASSYNEQFF. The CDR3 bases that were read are TGTGCCAGCAGCATGGGACTAGCGAGCTCCTACAATGAG.

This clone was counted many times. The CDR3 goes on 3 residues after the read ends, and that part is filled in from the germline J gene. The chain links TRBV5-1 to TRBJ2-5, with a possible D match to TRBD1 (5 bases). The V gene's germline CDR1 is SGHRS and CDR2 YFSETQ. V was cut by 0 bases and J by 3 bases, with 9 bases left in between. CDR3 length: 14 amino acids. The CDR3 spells CASSLAREKETQYF. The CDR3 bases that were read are TGCGCCAGCAGCTTGGCCAGGGAAAAAGAGACC.

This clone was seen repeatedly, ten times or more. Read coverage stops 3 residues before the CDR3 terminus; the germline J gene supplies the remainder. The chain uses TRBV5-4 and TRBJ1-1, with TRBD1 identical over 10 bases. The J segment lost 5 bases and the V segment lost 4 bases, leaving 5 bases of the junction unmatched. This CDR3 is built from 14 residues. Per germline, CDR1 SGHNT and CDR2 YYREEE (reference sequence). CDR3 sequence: CASSLRTGGTEAFF. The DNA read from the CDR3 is TGTGCCAGCAGCCTCCGGACAGGGGGTACTGAA.

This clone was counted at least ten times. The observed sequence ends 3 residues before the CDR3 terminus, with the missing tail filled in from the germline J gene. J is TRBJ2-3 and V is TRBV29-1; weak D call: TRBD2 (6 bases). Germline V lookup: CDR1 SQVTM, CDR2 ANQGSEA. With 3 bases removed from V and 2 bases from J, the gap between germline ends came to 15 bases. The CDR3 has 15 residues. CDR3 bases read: TGCAGCGTTGAGTCGGACTATCAAATCACAGATACG. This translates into CSVESDYQITDT. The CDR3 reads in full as CSVESDYQITDTQYF.

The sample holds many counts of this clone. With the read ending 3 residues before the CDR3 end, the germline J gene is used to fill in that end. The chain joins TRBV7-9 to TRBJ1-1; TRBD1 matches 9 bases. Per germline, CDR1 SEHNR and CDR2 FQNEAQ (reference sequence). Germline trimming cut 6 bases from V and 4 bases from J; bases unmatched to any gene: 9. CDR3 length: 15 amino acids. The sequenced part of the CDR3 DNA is TGTGCCAGCAGAGAAACCGGGACAGGGACCACTGAA. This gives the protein CASRETGTGTTE. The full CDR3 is CASRETGTGTTEAFF.

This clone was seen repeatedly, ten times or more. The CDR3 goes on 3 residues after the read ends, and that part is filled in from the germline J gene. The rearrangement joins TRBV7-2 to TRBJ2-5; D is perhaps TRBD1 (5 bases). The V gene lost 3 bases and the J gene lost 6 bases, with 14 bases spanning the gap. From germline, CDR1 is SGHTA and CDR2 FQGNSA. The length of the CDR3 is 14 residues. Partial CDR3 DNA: TGTGCCAGCAGCTTGAATAGGGGTGAACAGACC. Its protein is CASSLNRGEQT. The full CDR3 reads CASSLNRGEQTQYF.

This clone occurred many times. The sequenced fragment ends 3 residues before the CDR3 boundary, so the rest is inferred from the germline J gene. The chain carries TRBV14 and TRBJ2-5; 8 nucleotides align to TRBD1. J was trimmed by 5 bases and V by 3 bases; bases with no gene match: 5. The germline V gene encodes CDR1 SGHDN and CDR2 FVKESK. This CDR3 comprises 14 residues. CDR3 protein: CASSQATGVETQYF. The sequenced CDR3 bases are TGTGCCAGCAGCCAGGCGACAGGGGTGGAGACC.

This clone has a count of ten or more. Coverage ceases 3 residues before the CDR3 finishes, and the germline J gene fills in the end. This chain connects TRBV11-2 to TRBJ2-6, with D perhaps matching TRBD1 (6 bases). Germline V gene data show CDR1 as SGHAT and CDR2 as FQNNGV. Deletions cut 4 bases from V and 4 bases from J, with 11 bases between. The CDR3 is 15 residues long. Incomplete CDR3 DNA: TGTGCCAGCAGCTCTTGGACAGCCGGGGCCAACGTC. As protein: CASSSWTAGANV. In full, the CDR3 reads CASSSWTAGANVLTF. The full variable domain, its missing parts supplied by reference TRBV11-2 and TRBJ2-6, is EAGVAQSPRYKIIEKRQSVAFWCNPISGHATLYWYQQILGQGPKLLIQFQNNGVVDDSQLPKDRFSAERLKGVDSTLKIQPAKLEDSAVYLCASSSWTAGANVLTFGAGSRLTVL.

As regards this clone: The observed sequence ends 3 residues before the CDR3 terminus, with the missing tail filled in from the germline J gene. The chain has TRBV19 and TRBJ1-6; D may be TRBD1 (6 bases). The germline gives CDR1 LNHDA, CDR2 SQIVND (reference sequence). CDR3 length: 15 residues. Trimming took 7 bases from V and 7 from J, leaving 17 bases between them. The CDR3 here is CASTPGRGKNSPLHF. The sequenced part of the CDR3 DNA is TGTGCCAGTACCCCCGGAAGGGGGAAGAATTCACCC.

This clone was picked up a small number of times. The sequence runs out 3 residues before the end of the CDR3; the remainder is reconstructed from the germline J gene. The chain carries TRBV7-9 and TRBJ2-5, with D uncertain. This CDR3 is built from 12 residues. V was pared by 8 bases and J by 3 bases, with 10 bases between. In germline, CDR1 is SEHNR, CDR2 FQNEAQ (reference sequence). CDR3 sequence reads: CASDTPKETQYF. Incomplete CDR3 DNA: TGTGCCAGCGACACACCCAAAGAGACC.

The DNA read from the CDR3 is TGTGCCAGTAGCCCGGGACTGGGGAATTCACCC. Its translation is CASSPGLGNSP. The whole CDR3 reads CASSPGLGNSPLHF. The chain links TRBV19 to TRBJ1-6; the D gene is possibly TRBD1 (5 bases). The CDR3 is cut off 3 residues early in the read; its end comes from the germline J gene. The CDR3 runs 14 residues. Deletions cut 6 bases from V and 7 bases from J, with 13 bases between. Germline lookup yields CDR1 LNHDA and CDR2 SQIVND (reference sequence).

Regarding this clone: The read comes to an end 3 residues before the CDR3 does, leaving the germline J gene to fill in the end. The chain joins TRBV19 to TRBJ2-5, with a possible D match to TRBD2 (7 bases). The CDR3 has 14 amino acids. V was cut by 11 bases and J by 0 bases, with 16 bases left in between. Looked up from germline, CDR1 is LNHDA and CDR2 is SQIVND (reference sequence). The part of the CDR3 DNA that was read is TGTGCCCCACGAAAGGGGGGGGACCAAGAGACC. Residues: CAPRKGGDQET. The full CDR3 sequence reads CAPRKGGDQETQYF.